Following are 24 T cell receptor beta chains from one sample sequenced in a study of CD8 T cells in Susac syndrome. The RNA, roughly 0.45 to 1 ug, was put through reverse transcription using random hexamers. TCRdb independently ran MiXCR on the immunoSEQ multiplex PCR reads; one entry per CDR3 protein. Of about 130,000 distinct CDR3 sequences listed, approximately 95% were seen once; the top ten hold about 0.18%. Sequenced: CD8+ T cells from PBMCs. The receptors here all came from a human donor with Susac syndrome.

The chain joins TRBV7-6 to TRBJ2-1; no clear D. The ends were cut back, 6 bases at V and 9 bases at J, with 18 bases in the middle. In germline, CDR1 is SGHVS, CDR2 FNYEAQ. CDR3 length equals 14 residues. The CDR3 region is CASRPTDSLTEQFF. The CDR3 coding sequence is TGTGCCAGCAGACCAACGGATAGTTTGACTGAGCAGTTCTTC.

This rearrangement joins TRBV7-9 to TRBJ2-7; possibly TRBD1 or TRBD2 for D (5 bases each). This CDR3 is 13 amino acids long. Germline-derived CDR1 and CDR2 are SEHNR and FQNEAQ (reference sequence). V shed 5 bases and J shed 2 bases, with 10 bases lying between them. The CDR3 sequence: CASSRDGTYEQYF. Here the CDR3 DNA reads TGTGCCAGCAGCCGGGACGGGACCTACGAGCAGTACTTC.

The DNA of the CDR3 is TGTGCCAGCAGCGTAGCTCGCAGGGGGAATGAGCAGTTCTTC. Its protein is CASSVARRGNEQFF. The chain joins TRBV9 to TRBJ2-1; 7 bases fit TRBD1. Germline values: CDR1 SGDLS, CDR2 YYNGEE. J gave up 7 bases and V 0 bases, and 4 bases lay outside the gene matches. CDR3 length equals 14 residues.

The chain has TRBV11-1 and TRBJ2-1; a possible D gene is TRBD1 (6 bases). The V gene lost 6 bases and the J gene lost 0 bases, with 15 bases spanning the gap. CDR3 size: 16 residues. Germline CDR1 SGHAT, CDR2 FQDESV (reference sequence). CDR3: CASRPRDTSSYNEQFF. The CDR3, as DNA: TGTGCCAGCAGACCCCGGGACACCTCCTCCTACAATGAGCAGTTCTTC. The full variable domain, completed using reference TRBV11-1 and TRBJ2-1, is EAEVAQSPRYKITEKSQAVAFWCDPISGHATLYWYRQILGQGPELLVQFQDESVVDDSQLPKDRFSAERLKGVDSTLKIQPAELGDSAMYLCASRPRDTSSYNEQFFGPGTRLTVL.

J is TRBJ2-7 and V is TRBV11-2; D ambiguous. Germline CDR1 SGHAT, CDR2 FQNNGV. CDR3 length equals 10 residues. V was shortened by 3 bases and J by 5 bases, with 2 bases between the two germline ends. CDR3 bases: TGTGCCAGCAGCTTTAACGAGCAGTACTTC. It translates to CASSFNEQYF.

The chain carries TRBV29-1 and TRBJ2-7, with 11 bases matching TRBD2. The trim removed 6 bases at V and 6 bases at J, leaving 1 base unmatched. Germline-derived CDR1 and CDR2 are SQVTM and ANQGSEA. The CDR3 is 11 residues long. The CDR3 sequence: CSVGTSGEQYF. The CDR3 nucleotides read TGCAGCGTGGGGACTAGCGGCGAGCAGTACTTC.

The chain uses TRBV19 and TRBJ1-1; a possible D gene is TRBD1 (5 bases). The CDR3 sequence is 12 residues long. The V end lost 7 bases, the J end lost 5 bases, and 11 bases lay between the germline ends. Germline assignment: CDR1 LNHDA and CDR2 SQIVND (reference sequence). The CDR3 DNA is TGTGCCAGTACCGCAGGGTTTACTGAAGCTTTCTTT. This encodes CASTAGFTEAFF.

The chain links TRBV5-6 to TRBJ2-1; D gene uncertain. This CDR3 region has 15 residues. Germline V gene data show CDR1 as SGHDT and CDR2 as YYEEEE. Trimming took off 0 bases at V and 0 bases at J, with 7 bases between the two ends. DNA of the CDR3: TGTGCCAGCAGCTTGGCATCTTTCTCCTACAATGAGCAGTTCTTC. Protein sequence: CASSLASFSYNEQFF.

Concerning this clonotype itself: Sequence at one end of the junction differs from germline and may be a read error. The genes are TRBV7-7 and TRBJ2-1, with D unclear. The CDR3 runs to 13 residues. CDR1 and CDR2 (germline): SSHAT, FNYEAQ (reference sequence). CDR3 region: CASSLAPRSEQFF. The CDR3 DNA reads as TGTGCTAGCAGCTTAGCCCCGAGGTCCGAGCAGTTCTTC.

V usage is TRBV12-5 and J usage is TRBJ1-1; D is unclear. This CDR3 region has 13 residues. V dropped 6 bases and J dropped 4 bases, with 12 bases sitting between them. The V gene's germline CDR1 is LGHNT and CDR2 FRNRAP. The CDR3 DNA is TGTGCTAGTGGGACTGAGCTAGGCACTGAAGCTTTCTTT. Protein: CASGTELGTEAFF.

This clonotype was picked up one time. This chain uses TRBV9 with TRBJ2-1, with 9 bases identical to TRBD2. Per germline, CDR1 SGDLS and CDR2 YYNGEE. CDR3 length: 15 amino acids. The trim removed 3 bases at V and 9 bases at J, leaving 10 bases unmatched. The CDR3 sequence is CASSGTSSGTREQFF. As DNA, the CDR3 is TGTGCCAGCAGCGGGACCTCTAGCGGGACTCGTGAGCAGTTCTTC.

The chain links TRBV6-5 to TRBJ1-1, with D unresolved. The CDR3 has 15 amino acids. V was pared by 6 bases and J by 0 bases, with 14 bases between. Per the germline V gene, CDR1 is MNHEY and CDR2 is SVGAGI. CDR3 DNA: TGTGCCAGCAGCCCTCGTGGAGGAATGAACACTGAAGCTTTCTTT. Translating it yields CASSPRGGMNTEAFF.

This chain links TRBV15 with TRBJ2-3; D gene uncertain. CDR3 length equals 13 residues. The germline V gene has CDR1 LNHNV and CDR2 YYDKDF (reference sequence). The V end lost 5 bases, the J end lost 5 bases, and 11 bases lay between the germline ends. CDR3 amino acids: CATSQVGEDTQYF. In DNA form, the CDR3 reads TGTGCCACCAGCCAGGTTGGGGAAGATACGCAGTATTTT.

This clonotype was seen just once. The rearrangement uses TRBV5-6 and TRBJ2-7; D call uncertain. Germline CDR1 SGHDT, CDR2 YYEEEE. Trimming took 4 bases from V and 9 from J, leaving 17 bases between them. The length of the CDR3 is 13 residues. The CDR3 is CASSLSTNTAQYF. The CDR3 DNA follows: TGTGCCAGCAGCCTGTCAACTAATACCGCGCAGTACTTC.

V and J are TRBV4-1 and TRBJ1-1; weak D call: TRBD1 (6 bases). Trimming shortened V by 3 bases and J by 11 bases, and 19 bases separated the two germline ends. Germline lookup yields CDR1 MGHRA and CDR2 YSYEKL. The CDR3 is 14 residues long. The CDR3, as DNA: TGCGCCAGCAGCCATGACACAAGGACAGTTCGGGCTTTCTTT. Its protein is CASSHDTRTVRAFF.

The chain recombines TRBV7-9 with TRBJ1-1, with D tentatively TRBD1 (6 bases). This CDR3 contains 12 residues. Trimming pared 4 bases from V and 5 bases from J, leaving 8 bases between. Germline lookup yields CDR1 SEHNR and CDR2 FQNEAQ (reference sequence). CDR3 amino acids: CASSSTGTEAFF. The CDR3 region has the DNA TGTGCCAGCAGCTCGACAGGAACTGAAGCTTTCTTT.

This chain uses TRBV2 with TRBJ2-2, with 7 bases matching TRBD2. Germline CDR1 and CDR2: SNHLY and FYNNEI. The CDR3 is 14 amino acids. Unmatched junction bases numbered 1, after V lost 3 bases and J lost 3 bases. As DNA, the CDR3 is TGTGCCAGCAGTGAGCGGGAGTACACCGGGGAGCTGTTTTTT. Its protein product is CASSEREYTGELFF. Full variable domain (outside the CDR3, taken from reference TRBV2 and TRBJ2-2): EPEVTQTPSHQVTQMGQEVILRCVPISNHLYFYWYRQILGQKVEFLVSFYNNEISEKSEIFDDQFSVERPDGSNFTLKIRSTKLEDSAMYFCASSEREYTGELFFGEGSRLTVL.

This clonotype was counted a few times. V and J are TRBV12-3 or TRBV12-4 and TRBJ2-3; D ambiguous. This CDR3 region has 12 residues. The ends were cut back, 5 bases at V and 5 bases at J, with 8 bases in the middle. The CDR3 DNA reads TGTGCCAGCAGTCCAACCGGAGATACGCAGTATTTT. Amino acid sequence: CASSPTGDTQYF.

The chain is built from TRBV20-1 and TRBJ2-1; D remains ambiguous. The CDR3 runs to 13 residues. Germline-derived CDR1 and CDR2 are DFQATT and SNEGSKA (reference sequence). The V end was cut by 0 bases, the J end by 7 bases, with 10 bases between. The CDR3 DNA is TGCAGTGCTAGAGAGCTAGGGTGGAATGAGCAGTTCTTC. Amino acids: CSARELGWNEQFF.

This clonotype occurred a few times. This chain uses TRBV2 with TRBJ2-7; 8 bases agree with TRBD1. This CDR3 is built from 13 residues. The ends lost 4 bases at V and 7 bases at J; junction bases unmatched: 6. The germline CDR1 and CDR2 sequences are SNHLY and FYNNEI. In DNA form, the CDR3 reads TGTGCCAGCAGTGGGACAGGGTTTGGAGAGCAGTACTTC. Translated: CASSGTGFGEQYF.

The chain recombines TRBV19 with TRBJ2-3; D is undetermined. Deletions cut 3 bases from V and 10 bases from J, with 11 bases between. The CDR3 has 12 residues. Germline V gene sequence: CDR1 LNHDA, CDR2 SQIVND (reference sequence). CDR3 amino acids: CASSIPGPAQYF. Written as DNA, the CDR3 is TGTGCCAGTAGTATCCCCGGACCAGCGCAGTATTTT. The full variable domain, completed using reference TRBV19 and TRBJ2-3, is DGGITQSPKYLFRKEGQNVTLSCEQNLNHDAMYWYRQDPGQGLRLIYYSQIVNDFQKGDIAEGYSVSREKKESFPLTVTSAQKNPTAFYLCASSIPGPAQYFGPGTRLTVL.

V usage is TRBV3-1 and J usage is TRBJ1-3; no firm D call. Germline assignment: CDR1 LGHDT and CDR2 YNNKEL (reference sequence). The ends were cut back, 0 bases at V and 1 base at J, with 10 bases in the middle. The CDR3 has 16 amino acids. The CDR3 region is CASSQDYAASGNTIYF. For the CDR3, the DNA is TGTGCCAGCAGCCAAGATTACGCGGCTTCTGGAAACACCATATATTTT.

This sequence joins TRBV4-1 and TRBJ2-1; possible D gene TRBD1, 6 bases. The germline CDR1 and CDR2 sequences are MGHRA and YSYEKL. This CDR3 is 14 amino acids long. The V end lost 0 bases, the J end lost 8 bases, and 11 bases lay between the germline ends. In DNA form, the CDR3 reads TGCGCCAGCAGCCAAGAAACTGGGGGCTATGAGCAGTTCTTC. This gives the protein CASSQETGGYEQFF.

V is TRBV20-1 and J is TRBJ2-7; TRBD1 matches 9 bases. Germline V lookup: CDR1 DFQATT, CDR2 SNEGSKA (reference sequence). J gave up 2 bases and V 0 bases, and 11 bases lay outside the gene matches. This CDR3 comprises 17 residues. CDR3 nucleotide sequence: TGCAGTGCTAGAGAGTCCGGGACAGGGAAGGTTCCCTACGAGCAGTACTTC. Translation gives CSARESGTGKVPYEQYF.